This entry concerns a single TCR beta chain. The CDR3 has 16 amino acids. The germline gives CDR1 SGHVS, CDR2 FNYEAQ. Trimming took 4 bases from V and 0 from J, leaving 13 bases between them. This sample was included in a study of OX40 agonist ivuxolimab in advanced cancers. The overall study: Patients were dosed with the agonistic anti-OX40 (CD134) antibody ivuxolimab. From roughly 23 to 90 years was the age range, with a mean of about 54 years, and about 83% were male.

The data were produced by immunoSEQ multiplex PCR, yet TCRdb's version contains in-frame clones alone and is incomplete. Among tens of thousands of clones listed, approximately 78% were seen once. The J gene is TRBJ2-1, the V gene TRBV7-6, with D perhaps TRBD1 or TRBD2 (5 bases each). Sequencing was performed on CD4+ or CD8+ T cells sorted from blood, taken in a trial of the OX40 agonist ivuxolimab. The TCR was taken from an adult with an advanced solid tumor such as melanoma, head and neck, liver or kidney cancer. The CDR3 nucleotides read TGTGCCAGCAGCTCTACGAGGGGTAGCTCCTACAATGAGCAGTTCTTC. It yields the protein CASSSTRGSSYNEQFF. The whole variable domain, filled in from reference TRBV7-6 and TRBJ2-1, reads GAGVSQSPRYKVTKRGQDVALRCDPISGHVSLYWYRQALGQGPEFLTYFNYEAQQDKSGLPNDRFSAERPEGSISTLTIQRTEQRDSAMYRCASSSTRGSSYNEQFFGPGTRLTVL.